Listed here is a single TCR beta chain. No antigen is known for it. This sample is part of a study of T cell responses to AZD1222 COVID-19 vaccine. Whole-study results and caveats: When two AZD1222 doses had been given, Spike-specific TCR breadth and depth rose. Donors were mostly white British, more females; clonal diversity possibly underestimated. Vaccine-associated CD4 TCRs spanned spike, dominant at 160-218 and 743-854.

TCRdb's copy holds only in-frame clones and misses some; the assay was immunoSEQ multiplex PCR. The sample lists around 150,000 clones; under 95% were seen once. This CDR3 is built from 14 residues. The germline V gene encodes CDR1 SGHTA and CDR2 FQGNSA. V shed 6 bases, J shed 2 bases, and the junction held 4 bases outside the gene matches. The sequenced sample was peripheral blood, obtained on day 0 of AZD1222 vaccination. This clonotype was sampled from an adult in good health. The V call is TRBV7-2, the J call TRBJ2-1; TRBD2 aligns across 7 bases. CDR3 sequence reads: CASSVGGAYNEQFF. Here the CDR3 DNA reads TGTGCCAGCAGTGTGGGGGGGGCCTACAATGAGCAGTTCTTC.